What follows are 22 T cell receptor beta chains derived from one specimen sequenced in a study of OX40 agonist ivuxolimab in advanced cancers. Clones were read by immunoSEQ multiplex PCR, and TCRdb kept only the in-frame ones, dropping some. The sample lists 35,000 to 45,000 clones; 85% to 90% were seen once. The specimen comprised CD4+ or CD8+ T cells sorted from blood, sampled in a trial of the OX40 agonist ivuxolimab. The receptor source for this set is an adult with an advanced solid tumor such as melanoma, head and neck, liver or kidney cancer.

The chain has TRBV2 and TRBJ1-4; TRBD1 matches 8 bases. The CDR3 has 14 residues. Germline CDR1 is SNHLY and CDR2 is FYNNEI. J lost 6 bases, V lost 4 bases, and 4 bases had no gene match. The CDR3 loop is CASSGDRSHEKLFF. DNA for the CDR3: TGTGCCAGCAGTGGGGACAGGTCTCATGAAAAACTGTTTTTT.

The chain links TRBV4-2 to TRBJ2-7; a weak D match, TRBD1 (6 bases). CDR1 LGHNA and CDR2 YNFKEQ come from the germline V gene. The ends were cut back, 5 bases at V and 7 bases at J, with 18 bases in the middle. The CDR3 extends over 14 amino acids. The CDR3 sequence: CASSSVTQGGEQYF. CDR3 nucleotide sequence: TGTGCCAGCAGCTCGGTAACACAGGGCGGAGAGCAGTACTTC.

This clone was found a few times. V is TRBV7-3 and J is TRBJ2-5; 11 bases fit TRBD1. This CDR3 spans 13 amino acids. With V trimmed by 8 bases and J by 7 bases, 6 bases remained unmatched. Per germline, CDR1 SGHTA and CDR2 FQGTGA. The CDR3 reads CASAQGQGGTQYF. The CDR3 DNA sequence: TGTGCCAGCGCCCAGGGACAGGGGGGGACCCAGTACTTC.

The V gene is TRBV15, the J gene TRBJ1-5; TRBD1 matches at 9 bases. Germline CDR1 reads LNHNV; CDR2 reads YYDKDF (reference sequence). CDR3 size: 15 residues. The J segment lost 9 bases and the V segment lost 1 base, leaving 7 bases of the junction unmatched. The CDR3 here is CATSRAGTGMPPQHF. CDR3 sequence (DNA): TGTGCCACCAGCAGAGCGGGGACAGGGATGCCGCCCCAGCATTTT.

J is TRBJ2-1 and V is TRBV5-1; 7 positions match TRBD2. Germline V lookup: CDR1 SGHRS, CDR2 YFSETQ. The V segment lost 4 bases and the J segment 4 bases; nucleotides outside the gene matches: 5. The CDR3 has 14 residues. CDR3 nucleotide sequence: TGCGCCAGCAGCCGGGGGGACTCATACAATGAGCAGTTCTTC. The encoded protein is CASSRGDSYNEQFF.

The chain couples TRBV7-2 to TRBJ1-5, with D possibly being TRBD1 (5 bases). Germline CDR1 SGHTA, CDR2 FQGNSA. With 0 bases removed from V and 6 bases from J, the gap between germline ends came to 6 bases. The length of the CDR3 is 13 residues. CDR3 DNA: TGTGCCAGCAGCTTAGCAGGGGCTCAGCCCCAGCATTTT. Amino acids: CASSLAGAQPQHF.

The CDR3: CASSSMTTGGATNEKLFF. The CDR3 DNA reads TGTGCCAGCAGCTCGATGACGACAGGGGGCGCAACTAATGAAAAACTGTTTTTT. The chain carries TRBV7-9 and TRBJ1-4; 10 bases agree with TRBD1. Germline lookup yields CDR1 SEHNR and CDR2 FQNEAQ (reference sequence). V was pared by 4 bases and J by 0 bases, with 8 bases of the junction left unmatched. This CDR3 contains 18 residues.

The sample holds one count of this clone. V and J are TRBV4-1 and TRBJ1-4, with TRBD1 matching over 10 bases. Germline CDR1 and CDR2: MGHRA and YSYEKL. The CDR3 consists of 15 residues. J lost 7 bases, V lost 5 bases, and 7 bases had no gene match. The CDR3 sequence: CASSVRQGASEKLFF. The CDR3 DNA reads TGCGCCAGCAGCGTTCGACAGGGGGCAAGTGAAAAACTGTTTTTT.

This clone was picked up one time. The chain couples TRBV5-6 to TRBJ2-3; D is ambiguous. V lost 0 bases and J lost 1, with 9 bases in between. Germline loops: CDR1 SGHDT, CDR2 YYEEEE. The CDR3 contains 15 residues. The CDR3 sequence is CASSLAPGRTDTQYF. Here the CDR3 DNA reads TGTGCCAGCAGCTTGGCGCCAGGTCGCACAGATACGCAGTATTTT.

The chain joins TRBV28 to TRBJ1-3, with D maybe TRBD1 (6 bases). CDR3 length: 14 amino acids. Germline V gene sequence: CDR1 MDHEN, CDR2 SYDVKM. Trimming pared 8 bases from V and 0 bases from J, leaving 11 bases between. CDR3 region: CASREGGSGNTIYF. CDR3 DNA sequence: TGTGCCAGCCGAGAAGGGGGCTCTGGAAACACCATATATTTT.

The CDR3 nucleotides read TGTGCCAGCAGCTTGGACAGAATGGACGAGACCCAGTACTTC. This codes for CASSLDRMDETQYF. This rearrangement joins TRBV5-6 to TRBJ2-5, with no clear D. Trimming stripped 0 bases from V and 5 bases from J, with 11 bases between. Germline V gene sequence: CDR1 SGHDT, CDR2 YYEEEE. The CDR3 is 14 amino acids. Combining the CDR3 with reference TRBV5-6 and TRBJ2-5 gives the whole variable domain DAGVTQSPTHLIKTRGQQVTLRCSPKSGHDTVSWYQQALGQGPQFIFQYYEEEERQRGNFPDRFSGHQFPNYSSELNVNALLLGDSALYLCASSLDRMDETQYFGPGTRLLVL.

J is TRBJ1-1 and V is TRBV29-1; D gene uncertain. Trimming cost V 4 bases and J 0 bases, with 6 bases left between them. CDR1 is SQVTM and CDR2 is ANQGSEA in the germline V gene. The CDR3 spans 12 residues. The CDR3 DNA reads TGCAGCGTTGCCGGTTTGAACACTGAAGCTTTCTTT. Translation: CSVAGLNTEAFF.

The V call is TRBV18, the J call TRBJ1-4, with D possibly TRBD1 on 5 matching bases. Looked up from germline, CDR1 is KGHSH and CDR2 is LQKENI. The CDR3 is 14 amino acids. Trimming left V 1 base short and J 6 bases short, with 9 bases between. The CDR3 protein is CASSPQGYDEKLFF. The CDR3 coding sequence is TGTGCCAGCTCACCACAGGGGTACGATGAAAAACTGTTTTTT.

This clone came up once. Other DNA sequences in this sample translate to the same CDR3. In nucleotides, the CDR3 is TGTGCCAGCAGGGCAGGACAGGGGGGACAAGAGACCCAGTACTTC. Protein: CASRAGQGGQETQYF. V usage is TRBV5-4 and J usage is TRBJ2-5; 10 bases agree with TRBD1. V trimming: 5 bases; J trimming: 2 bases; junction bases outside the gene matches: 6. CDR1 and CDR2 (germline): SGHNT, YYREEE (reference sequence). The CDR3 has 15 amino acids.

The chain joins TRBV19 to TRBJ1-1; 9 bases align to TRBD1. The CDR3 has 14 amino acids. Germline CDR1 reads LNHDA; CDR2 reads SQIVND (reference sequence). The V segment lost 5 bases and the J segment 3 bases; nucleotides outside the gene matches: 4. The DNA of the CDR3 is TGTGCCAGTAGTGCTAGACAGGGGGACACTGAAGCTTTCTTT. This translates into CASSARQGDTEAFF.

The chain is built from TRBV9 and TRBJ2-2; a weak D match, TRBD1 (6 bases). Trimming took 4 bases from V and 8 from J, leaving 24 bases between them. CDR3 length equals 17 residues. Germline V gene lookup returns CDR1 SGDLS and CDR2 YYNGEE. The CDR3 reads CASSPQGSSGVLGELFF. The DNA for the CDR3 is TGTGCCAGCAGCCCGCAGGGGTCGTCAGGGGTGTTAGGGGAGCTGTTTTTT.

This chain links TRBV30 with TRBJ2-1; D is unclear. Deletions cut 3 bases from V and 0 bases from J, with 12 bases between. The germline CDR1 and CDR2 sequences are GTSNPN and SVGIG (reference sequence). CDR3 length equals 15 residues. CDR3 protein: CAWRPRESSYNEQFF. The CDR3 nucleotides are TGTGCCTGGAGGCCCCGAGAGAGCTCCTACAATGAGCAGTTCTTC.

The rearrangement links TRBV10-3 to TRBJ2-7; D may be TRBD1 or TRBD2 (5 bases each). V shed 4 bases and J shed 1 base, with 14 bases lying between them. Germline V gene sequence: CDR1 ENHRY, CDR2 SYGVKD. The CDR3 runs 15 residues. The CDR3 protein is CAISGAGTDSYEQYF. The CDR3 coding sequence is TGTGCCATCAGTGGAGCCGGGACGGATTCCTACGAGCAGTACTTC.

The rearrangement links TRBV11-2 to TRBJ2-6; D call uncertain. Trimming took off 1 base at V and 0 bases at J, with 7 bases between the two ends. Germline values: CDR1 SGHAT, CDR2 FQNNGV. The CDR3 is 16 residues long. CDR3 sequence: CASSLGPSSGANVLTF. The CDR3 nucleotides are TGTGCCAGCAGCTTAGGACCGAGCTCTGGGGCCAACGTCCTGACTTTC.

This chain connects TRBV28 to TRBJ1-2; tentative D call: TRBD1 (5 bases). Trimming cost V 3 bases and J 8 bases, with 7 bases left between them. Germline-derived CDR1 and CDR2 are MDHEN and SYDVKM. The CDR3 length is 11 residues. The CDR3: CASSFQGGYTF. CDR3 nucleotide sequence: TGTGCCAGCAGTTTCCAGGGCGGCTACACCTTC.

The CDR3 DNA reads as TGTGCCATCAGTGGGAGCCAGGCCGGTGGTGTGAACACTGAAGCTTTCTTT. As protein: CAISGSQAGGVNTEAFF. The chain couples TRBV10-3 to TRBJ1-1; D unclear. CDR3 length equals 17 residues. The V end was cut by 4 bases, the J end by 0 bases, with 18 bases between. CDR1 is ENHRY and CDR2 is SYGVKD in the germline V gene.

The rearrangement uses TRBV11-2 and TRBJ1-3; D ambiguous. V lost 0 bases to trimming and J lost 4 bases, with 10 bases between them. CDR3 size: 15 residues. Germline V gene lookup returns CDR1 SGHAT and CDR2 FQNNGV. CDR3 residues: CASSLDPGIGNTIYF. CDR3 bases: TGTGCCAGCAGCTTAGACCCTGGCATAGGAAACACCATATATTTT.